This TCR beta chain was recorded in a study of Graves' ophthalmopathy and Graves' hyperthyroidism. Points from the study as a whole: Appearing in blood as well were most expanded thyroid clonotypes above 0.001 frequency.

Transcripts of RNA were the source for amplifying TCR beta CDR3 regions. RT-PCR with HTBI primers came first, then second-round multiplex PCR. A single record per CDR3 protein comes from TCRdb applying MiXCR to the multiplex PCR reads. The sample yields over a million distinct CDR3 sequences, less than 45% seen once. This clonotype was seen repeatedly, ten times or more. The antigen is undetermined. Eligible hyperthyroidism cases comprised new diagnoses of under 2 months' duration in individuals aged 18 to 65. Among the exclusions were patients with other autoimmune diseases, uncontrolled infections, pregnancy or lactation. This CDR3 contains 13 residues. CDR1 and CDR2 (germline): SEHNR, FQNEAQ (reference sequence). The V end lost 5 bases, the J end lost 7 bases, and 14 bases lay between the germline ends.

The sample taken for sequencing was peripheral blood or thyroid tissue (not recorded which). V is TRBV7-9 and J is TRBJ1-2; maybe TRBD1 (5 bases). This sequence originates from an adult man with Graves' hyperthyroidism. This CDR3 reads CASSQRGNFGYTF. CDR3 bases: TGTGCCAGCAGCCAAAGGGGTAATTTTGGCTACACCTTC.